This T cell receptor (beta chain) was identified in a study of T cell changes during pregnancy in multiple sclerosis. Using immunoSEQ multiplex PCR, the repertoire was profiled, and TCRdb retains in-frame clones only, with some absent. The sample shows about 41,000 clones, 80% to 90% of them seen only once. The junction had 3 bases not matched to a gene; V was cut back by 5 bases and J by 1 base. Germline CDR1 and CDR2: MNHEY and SMNVEV (reference sequence). The CDR3 is 15 amino acids. The chain combines TRBV27 with TRBJ2-1; 9 nucleotides match TRBD1. Sequenced material: peripheral blood, taken in the first trimester of pregnancy. The TCR originated in a female donor in good health, enrolled as a control in a pregnancy study. The CDR3 loop is CASSEQGASYNEQFF. CDR3 nucleotide sequence: TGTGCCAGCAGTGAACAGGGGGCTTCCTACAATGAGCAGTTCTTC.